A single sample gave rise to the 21 T cell receptor beta chains below, sequenced in a study of cytomegalovirus exposure and HLA in healthy donors. The PCR had 60 Vbeta and 13 Jbeta primers. TCRdb's table, derived via immunoSEQ multiplex PCR, lists solely in-frame clones and lacks some. The sample has about 150,000 clones, 60% to 70% seen once. The sequencing sample was made of PBMCs. The receptors here all came from a woman aged 55-69 years in good health and CMV-seropositive.

The V and J genes are TRBV7-3 and TRBJ2-5, with TRBD1 matching over 8 bases. Germline CDR1 reads SGHTA; CDR2 reads FQGTGA. There are 13 residues in the CDR3. After removal of 6 bases from V and 1 base from J, the junction contained 1 base not matched to a gene. The CDR3 DNA sequence: TGTGCCAGCAGTGACAGGGGCCAAGAGACCCAGTACTTC. Its protein is CASSDRGQETQYF.

The rearrangement links TRBV7-9 to TRBJ2-7; TRBD2 aligns across 8 bases. Germline lookup yields CDR1 SEHNR and CDR2 FQNEAQ (reference sequence). J was trimmed by 3 bases and V by 7 bases; bases with no gene match: 5. The CDR3 length is 13 residues. CDR3 in DNA: TGTGCCAGCAACCGGGGGGGGAACTACGAGCAGTACTTC. This codes for CASNRGGNYEQYF.

V gene TRBV7-3 combines with J gene TRBJ2-7; 11 nucleotides align to TRBD1. From germline, CDR1 is SGHTA and CDR2 FQGTGA. The ends lost 2 bases at V and 2 bases at J; junction bases unmatched: 2. This CDR3 is 15 amino acids long. CDR3 nucleotide sequence: TGTGCCAGCAGCTTAGGGGACAGGGGGACCTACGAGCAGTACTTC. Amino acid sequence: CASSLGDRGTYEQYF. Filled out from reference TRBV7-3 and TRBJ2-7, the complete variable domain reads GAGVSQTPSNKVTEKGKYVELRCDPISGHTALYWYRQSLGQGPEFLIYFQGTGAADDSGLPNDRFFAVRPEGSVSTLKIQRTERGDSAVYLCASSLGDRGTYEQYFGPGTRLTVT.

The CDR3 DNA reads TGTGCCAGCAGCCAGGGACATCACTCTGGAAACACCATATATTTT. As protein: CASSQGHHSGNTIYF. V usage is TRBV9 and J usage is TRBJ1-3; TRBD1 might be the D (6 bases). V lost 4 bases and J 0 bases, leaving 11 bases between the germline ends. The CDR3 is 15 residues long. Germline assignment: CDR1 SGDLS and CDR2 YYNGEE.

V gene TRBV5-1 combines with J gene TRBJ2-7; 7 nucleotides match TRBD2. V dropped 3 bases and J dropped 2; count of bases not matched to a gene: 8. This CDR3 contains 15 residues. The V gene's germline CDR1 is SGHRS and CDR2 YFSETQ. Here the CDR3 reads CASSSGRVVPYEQYF. CDR3 sequence (DNA): TGCGCCAGCAGCTCTGGGAGGGTTGTGCCCTACGAGCAGTACTTC.

The chain has TRBV30 and TRBJ2-1; 9 bases are shared with TRBD2. Germline assignment: CDR1 GTSNPN and CDR2 SVGIG (reference sequence). Trimming at V came to 4 bases and at J to 8 bases, leaving 12 bases not matched to a gene. The CDR3 loop spans 15 amino acids. This CDR3 reads CAWTLAGGGGYEQFF. CDR3 sequence (DNA): TGTGCCTGGACGTTGGCGGGAGGGGGTGGGTATGAGCAGTTCTTC.

The chain has TRBV5-1 and TRBJ2-5; 8 nucleotides align to TRBD1. Germline assignment: CDR1 SGHRS and CDR2 YFSETQ. Germline trimming cut 3 bases from V and 11 bases from J; bases unmatched to any gene: 12. The length of the CDR3 is 14 residues. The CDR3 coding sequence is TGCGCCAGCAGCTATACGACAGGGGCCCGAGAGCAGTACTTC. This codes for CASSYTTGAREQYF. The entire variable domain, with the rest obtained from reference TRBV5-1 and TRBJ2-5, is as follows: KAGVTQTPRYLIKTRGQQVTLSCSPISGHRSVSWYQQTPGQGLQFLFEYFSETQRNKGNFPGRFSGRQFSNSRSEMNVSTLELGDSALYLCASSYTTGAREQYFGPGTRLLVL.

The rearrangement joins TRBV11-2 to TRBJ2-1; 8 bases are a match to TRBD2. Germline V CDR1 and CDR2: SGHAT, FQNNGV. The CDR3 is 11 residues long. The V and J ends lost 4 bases and 13 bases, in that order; junction bases with no gene match: 3. The DNA of the CDR3 is TGTGCCAGCAGCTATAGCGGGAAACAGTTCTTC. As protein: CASSYSGKQFF.

The chain carries TRBV4-1 and TRBJ2-5; possibly TRBD1 for D (6 bases). V shed 5 bases and J shed 5 bases, with 18 bases lying between them. The germline gives CDR1 MGHRA, CDR2 YSYEKL. The CDR3 length is 15 residues. DNA for the CDR3: TGCGCCAGCAGCTCCTGGACAGAAGAGCTTGAGACCCAGTACTTC. As protein: CASSSWTEELETQYF.

The chain couples TRBV15 to TRBJ1-4, with no clear D. V was shortened by 5 bases and J by 3 bases, with 7 bases between the two germline ends. Germline CDR1 is LNHNV and CDR2 is YYDKDF (reference sequence). The CDR3 has 13 amino acids. The CDR3 reads CATSWTPNEKLFF. DNA of the CDR3: TGTGCCACCAGCTGGACTCCTAATGAAAAACTGTTTTTT.

This clone was counted between two and nine times. The V and J genes are TRBV7-6 and TRBJ2-7; 8 nucleotides agree with TRBD2. V dropped 3 bases and J dropped 3; count of bases not matched to a gene: 4. Germline CDR1 is SGHVS and CDR2 is FNYEAQ. The CDR3 consists of 14 residues. In nucleotides, the CDR3 is TGTGCCAGCAGCTTTCAAGCGGGAGACTACGAGCAGTACTTC. Protein: CASSFQAGDYEQYF.

In this sample, this clone turned up once. The chain is built from TRBV21-1 and TRBJ1-5. TRBV21-1 is annotated as a pseudogene. The CDR3 runs 15 residues. The CDR3 loop is CASSKERAGNQPQHF. The CDR3 DNA sequence: TGTGCCAGCAGCAAAGAGAGGGCAGGCAATCAGCCCCAGCATTTT.

CDR3 region: CASSRSAGTSGRNWGYEQYF. The CDR3 nucleotides are TGTGCCAGCAGCAGATCAGCCGGGACTAGCGGGAGAAATTGGGGCTACGAGCAGTACTTC. V is TRBV4-2 and J is TRBJ2-7; TRBD2 agrees at 14 bases. This CDR3 is built from 20 residues. V dropped 5 bases and J dropped 3; count of bases not matched to a gene: 18. Germline V lookup: CDR1 LGHNA, CDR2 YNFKEQ.

This clone was seen only a few times. The CDR3 sequence is CAWSVGTGSWTSALYNEQFF. DNA of the CDR3: TGTGCCTGGAGTGTAGGGACAGGGTCTTGGACTAGCGCCTTATACAATGAGCAGTTCTTC. The chain carries TRBV30 and TRBJ2-1; perhaps D is TRBD1 or TRBD2 (9 bases each). This CDR3 has 20 amino acids. Trimming stripped 0 bases from V and 4 bases from J, with 28 bases between. Germline V gene data show CDR1 as GTSNPN and CDR2 as SVGIG (reference sequence).

This chain joins TRBV19 and TRBJ2-3, with D uncertain. The CDR3 runs 16 residues. CDR1 and CDR2 from the germline V gene are LNHDA and SQIVND (reference sequence). With 1 base removed from V and 0 bases from J, the gap between germline ends came to 11 bases. CDR3 DNA sequence: TGTGCCAGTAGTATAGGGTACCACCAGAGCACAGATACGCAGTATTTT. This translates into CASSIGYHQSTDTQYF.

J is TRBJ1-1 and V is TRBV28; TRBD1 matches 7 bases. Germline CDR1 reads MDHEN; CDR2 reads SYDVKM. With 8 bases clipped from V and 9 bases from J, the junction kept 9 bases outside the gene matches. The CDR3 contains 12 residues. CDR3 sequence: CASVGQVEKAFF. DNA for the CDR3: TGTGCCAGCGTAGGACAGGTTGAAAAAGCTTTCTTT.

V usage is TRBV6-1 and J usage is TRBJ1-2; TRBD1 might be the D (5 bases). CDR3 length equals 17 residues. Germline V gives CDR1 MNHNS, CDR2 SASEGT. With 2 bases removed from V and 4 bases from J, the gap between germline ends came to 20 bases. CDR3 in amino acids: CASSENWKGPKAYGYTF. The CDR3 DNA is TGTGCCAGCAGTGAAAATTGGAAGGGGCCCAAGGCCTATGGCTACACCTTC.

V usage is TRBV27 and J usage is TRBJ2-3; TRBD1 aligns across 7 bases. Germline lookup yields CDR1 MNHEY and CDR2 SMNVEV (reference sequence). This CDR3 spans 15 amino acids. V was pared by 6 bases and J by 0 bases, with 6 bases of the junction left unmatched. CDR3: CASSITGESTDTQYF. CDR3 sequence (DNA): TGTGCCAGCAGCATAACAGGGGAAAGCACAGATACGCAGTATTTT.

In its sample, this clone was seen a few times. The J gene is TRBJ1-2, the V gene TRBV15; the D gene is possibly TRBD1 (6 bases). Trimming cost V 5 bases and J 8 bases, with 15 bases left between them. CDR1 and CDR2 (germline): LNHNV, YYDKDF (reference sequence). The CDR3 contains 13 residues. CDR3 in DNA: TGTGCCACCAGCCCACAGGGAGTGGGAGGCTACACCTTC. This sequence encodes CATSPQGVGGYTF.

This sequence joins TRBV21-1 and TRBJ2-7; the table's D call of TRBD1 was not tested on the DNA. TRBV21-1 corresponds to a pseudogene. The CDR3 loop spans 14 amino acids. DNA for the CDR3: TGTGCCAGCAGTTCGACAGCGTGGAGCTACGAGCAGTACTTC. It yields the protein CASSSTAWSYEQYF.

The genes are TRBV2 and TRBJ1-6; no reliable D call. Per the germline V gene, CDR1 is SNHLY and CDR2 is FYNNEI. This CDR3 is 14 amino acids long. V dropped 6 bases and J dropped 0 bases, with 6 bases sitting between them. The CDR3 DNA reads as TGTGCCAGCAGGCTTAGCTCCTATAATTCACCCCTCCACTTT. Residues: CASRLSSYNSPLHF.